This TCR beta chain was sequenced in a study of shared clonotypes between healthy human individuals. Study processing details: Filtering differed, since immunoSEQ gave only junction sequences and no quality scores. TCRdb's copy holds only in-frame clones and misses some; the assay was immunoSEQ multiplex PCR. That table gives V, J and clone size, and the DNA gave D and trimming. The table includes 1,400,000 or so clones, roughly 98.5% detected once. This CDR3 is built from 13 residues. V shed 0 bases and J shed 7 bases, with 7 bases lying between them. The V gene's germline CDR1 is KGHSH and CDR2 LQKENI. Comments on this clone: Within the sample, other DNA sequences also encode this same CDR3.

This clonotype was obtained from a man younger than 40 in good health. V usage is TRBV18 and J usage is TRBJ2-1; D unclear. Material: naive CD4+ T cells sorted from blood. The subset was: CD45RA+ positively selected. Written as DNA, the CDR3 is TGTGCCAGCTCACCACCGTCACATAATGAGCAGTTCTTC. It translates to CASSPPSHNEQFF.